The 21 T cell receptor beta chains below come from one sample, sequenced in a study of T cells after yellow fever vaccination. TCRdb re-analysed the 5' RACE reads in MiXCR, keeping a single row per CDR3 protein. The sample holds 610,000 or so distinct CDR3 sequences, around an eighth seen once. The sample here was PBMCs, taken on the day of the yellow fever booster vaccination. The receptors were sampled from a man younger than 45 who received the YFV17D yellow fever vaccine.

This clonotype has just a few counts. This chain joins TRBV12-3 or TRBV12-4 and TRBJ1-2; D not resolved. The CDR3 spans 14 residues. V gave up 5 bases and J gave up 3 bases, with 13 bases separating them. CDR3 amino acids: CASSQDRIDYGYTF. The CDR3 nucleotides are TGTGCCAGCAGTCAGGACCGGATCGACTATGGCTACACCTTC.

Only a few counts were recorded for this clonotype. The V and J genes are TRBV5-1 and TRBJ2-1, with 9 positions matching TRBD2. Germline loops: CDR1 SGHRS, CDR2 YFSETQ. The CDR3 runs to 13 residues. Trimming cost V 5 bases and J 8 bases; bases outside gene matches: 5. CDR3 amino acids: CASSQGLAHEQFF. CDR3 nucleotide sequence: TGCGCCAGCAGTCAAGGACTAGCGCATGAGCAGTTCTTC.

This clonotype was detected ten times or more. The chain has TRBV11-2 and TRBJ2-7; 7 bases are shared with TRBD2. The CDR3 length is 15 residues. Trimming at V came to 1 base and at J to 4 bases, leaving 7 bases not matched to a gene. Germline loops: CDR1 SGHAT, CDR2 FQNNGV. As DNA, the CDR3 is TGTGCCAGCAGCTTAGCGGGAGGCAGTCGTTACGAGCAGTACTTC. It specifies CASSLAGGSRYEQYF.

J is TRBJ2-1 and V is TRBV6-2 or TRBV6-3; D is possibly TRBD1 (5 bases). The V gene's germline CDR1 is MNHEY and CDR2 SVGEGT. Trimming cost V 0 bases and J 7 bases, with 10 bases left between them. CDR3 length: 14 residues. The CDR3 DNA is TGTGCCAGCAGTTACTCAACACAGGAGAATGAGCAGTTCTTC. It codes for CASSYSTQENEQFF.

This clonotype was counted many times. The rearrangement uses TRBV5-1 and TRBJ2-7; D remains ambiguous. This CDR3 is 13 amino acids long. Germline loops: CDR1 SGHRS, CDR2 YFSETQ. With 5 bases removed from V and 0 bases from J, the gap between germline ends came to 9 bases. The CDR3 here is CASRSAPSYEQYF. The CDR3 bases are TGCGCCAGCAGAAGCGCCCCCTCCTACGAGCAGTACTTC.

The chain couples TRBV7-2 to TRBJ2-5, with D perhaps TRBD1 (5 bases). Trimming shortened V by 1 base and J by 5 bases, and 14 bases separated the two germline ends. There are 15 residues in the CDR3. The germline V gene encodes CDR1 SGHTA and CDR2 FQGNSA. The CDR3 coding sequence is TGTGCCAGCAGCTTAGAGTCAGGGCTTCCGGAGACCCAGTACTTC. Translated: CASSLESGLPETQYF.

In this sample, this clonotype turned up a few times. V gene TRBV2 combines with J gene TRBJ2-4; maybe TRBD2 (7 bases). CDR1 SNHLY and CDR2 FYNNEI come from the germline V gene. V was cut by 6 bases and J by 4 bases, with 13 bases left in between. This CDR3 has 14 residues. The CDR3 DNA is TGTGCCAGCAGGGGGGGGACACAGAAAAACATTCAGTACTTC. This encodes CASRGGTQKNIQYF.

The V call is TRBV7-3, the J call TRBJ1-6, with D unclear. Per germline, CDR1 SGHTA and CDR2 FQGTGA. The ends were cut back, 2 bases at V and 6 bases at J, with 11 bases in the middle. The CDR3 is made up of 15 amino acids. The CDR3 spells CASSLVPTLNSPLHF. CDR3 nucleotide sequence: TGTGCCAGCAGCTTAGTCCCTACCCTTAATTCACCCCTCCACTTT.

A few counts support this clonotype. The chain couples TRBV25-1 to TRBJ2-5; 14 bases match TRBD2. The CDR3 spans 18 residues. The V gene end was trimmed by 3 bases and the J gene end by 4 bases; junction bases not matched to a gene: 10. Germline-derived CDR1 and CDR2 are MGHDK and SYGVNS. DNA for the CDR3: TGTGCCAGCAGTGAGCTGGGACTAGCGGGAGTCGGGCGAGAGACCCAGTACTTC. This gives the protein CASSELGLAGVGRETQYF. Supplemented by reference TRBV25-1 and TRBJ2-5, the full variable domain reads EADIYQTPRYLVIGTGKKITLECSQTMGHDKMYWYQQDPGMELHLIHYSYGVNSTEKGDLSSESTVSRIRTEHFPLTLESARPSHTSQYLCASSELGLAGVGRETQYFGPGTRLLVL.

This clonotype was counted between two and nine times. This rearrangement joins TRBV11-2 to TRBJ1-1, with a possible D match to TRBD1 (5 bases). V dropped 1 base and J dropped 5 bases, with 14 bases sitting between them. Per the germline V gene, CDR1 is SGHAT and CDR2 is FQNNGV. This CDR3 has 15 amino acids. CDR3 residues: CASSLGVGVGTEAFF. CDR3 nucleotides: TGTGCCAGCAGCTTAGGGGTGGGGGTAGGGACTGAAGCTTTCTTT.

This clonotype was counted between two and nine times. The chain recombines TRBV7-8 with TRBJ2-1; 9 positions match TRBD2. The V gene end was trimmed by 7 bases and the J gene end by 8 bases; junction bases not matched to a gene: 12. Germline CDR1 and CDR2: SGHVS and FQNEAQ. This CDR3 has 15 amino acids. The CDR3 protein is CASTPGRIAGDEQFF. Here the CDR3 DNA reads TGTGCCAGCACCCCCGGTCGTATAGCGGGAGATGAGCAGTTCTTC.

This sequence joins TRBV7-8 and TRBJ2-7; TRBD1 is a possible D gene (5 bases). The V gene lost 5 bases and the J gene lost 6 bases, with 14 bases spanning the gap. CDR1 is SGHVS, CDR2 FQNEAQ, per germline. The CDR3 contains 13 residues. This CDR3 reads CASSTKQGSEQYF. In DNA, the CDR3 is TGTGCCAGCAGCACAAAGCAGGGTTCCGAGCAGTACTTC.

This chain connects TRBV28 to TRBJ1-5; D not certain. Trimming pared 2 bases from V and 5 bases from J, leaving 4 bases between. The CDR3 covers 12 residues. Per the germline V gene, CDR1 is MDHEN and CDR2 is SYDVKM. The DNA of the CDR3 is TGTGCCAGCAGTTTAAATCATCAGCCCCAGCATTTT. Its protein is CASSLNHQPQHF.

This clonotype turned up a few times. The genes are TRBV9 and TRBJ1-2; a possible D gene is TRBD1 (5 bases). Trimming removed 0 bases from V and 3 bases from J, with 12 bases in between. CDR1 and CDR2 from the germline V gene are SGDLS and YYNGEE. The CDR3 totals 15 residues. CDR3 DNA: TGTGCCAGCAGCGTAGCGCATATGGGGGACTATGGCTACACCTTC. Translated, it gives CASSVAHMGDYGYTF.

The sample holds a few counts of this clonotype. V is TRBV12-3 or TRBV12-4 and J is TRBJ2-2; 9 positions match TRBD2. The junction had 6 bases not matched to a gene; V was cut back by 4 bases and J by 3 bases. The CDR3 spans 16 residues. The CDR3 protein is CASSWEGLAHTGELFF. As DNA, the CDR3 is TGTGCCAGCAGTTGGGAGGGACTAGCACACACCGGGGAGCTGTTTTTT.

The chain recombines TRBV5-4 with TRBJ2-3; no clear D gene. V was trimmed by 2 bases and J by 1 base, leaving 14 bases between them. CDR1 and CDR2 from the germline V gene are SGHNT and YYREEE (reference sequence). This CDR3 has 16 residues. In DNA, the CDR3 is TGTGCCAGCAGCTTCCGCCGCGCGGTGGGCACAGATACGCAGTATTTT. Translation: CASSFRRAVGTDTQYF.

The table lists this clonotype with a few counts. The junction differs from germline at one of its ends, possibly a read error. The chain has TRBV7-8 and TRBJ2-7; D is unclear. Germline CDR1 is SGHVS and CDR2 is FQNEAQ. The CDR3 covers 11 residues. The CDR3 DNA sequence: TGTGCCAGCAGCTTGTTCGGCAAGACGACCTTC. This translates into CASSLFGKTTF.

This clonotype appeared a few times. CDR3 region: CASSSPGPHYEQYF. In DNA form, the CDR3 reads TGTGCCAGCAGCTCCCCCGGGCCTCATTACGAGCAGTACTTC. This chain uses TRBV7-2 with TRBJ2-7; D gene ambiguous. This CDR3 spans 14 amino acids. The germline gives CDR1 SGHTA, CDR2 FQGNSA. V lost 4 bases and J 4 bases, leaving 14 bases between the germline ends. Filled out from reference TRBV7-2 and TRBJ2-7, the complete variable domain reads GAGVSQSPSNKVTEKGKDVELRCDPISGHTALYWYRQSLGQGLEFLIYFQGNSAPDKSGLPSDRFSAERTGGSVSTLTIQRTQQEDSAVYLCASSSPGPHYEQYFGPGTRLTVT.

This clonotype was seen only a few times. The chain combines TRBV11-2 with TRBJ2-1, with 8 bases lining up with TRBD2. Germline loops: CDR1 SGHAT, CDR2 FQNNGV. Trimming took 0 bases from V and 15 from J; bases not matched to a gene: 7. This CDR3 has 13 amino acids. CDR3 coding DNA: TGTGCCAGCAGCTTAGAGTGGAGCGGGGGCAGGTTCTTC. Protein product: CASSLEWSGGRFF.

In this sample, this clonotype turned up a few times. Its ends do not fully match the called genes, so a read error is possible. This chain uses TRBV15 with TRBJ1-1; TRBD1 might be the D (5 bases). Per germline, CDR1 LNHNV and CDR2 YYDKDF (reference sequence). This CDR3 is built from 15 residues. The CDR3 is CATSRGGQLNAEAFF. The CDR3, as DNA: TGTGCCACCAGCAGAGGCGGACAACTGAACGCTGAAGCTTTCTTT.

The V and J genes are TRBV28 and TRBJ2-7; TRBD2 matches 11 bases. Looked up from germline, CDR1 is MDHEN and CDR2 is SYDVKM. The CDR3 extends over 19 amino acids. V trimming: 3 bases; J trimming: 0 bases; junction bases outside the gene matches: 13. CDR3 nucleotides: TGTGCCAGCAGTTTTTCTCGTAGCGGGAGGGCGTTAAGCTCCTACGAGCAGTACTTC. Encoded protein: CASSFSRSGRALSSYEQYF.